The entry below gives a single TCR beta chain sequence along with its context. Its cognate antigen is unknown. It is likely a read error, because the conserved phenylalanine at the end of the CDR3 is missing. DNA and RNA were both co-extracted from around 20-30 mg of bulk tissue that had not been sorted. There were five separate regions sampled from each tumor. This sample was taken from a study of tumor-infiltrating lymphocytes in primary liver carcinoma. Study as a whole: Aged between 30 and 69 years, the patients were men and women. General study points: Compared with blood, tumor repertoires held significantly more in their top 250 clones. The study found only about 7-24% of top clones in all five tumor regions.

Germline V gene data show CDR1 as SGHNT and CDR2 as YENEEA. The CDR3 has 15 amino acids. V was shortened by 2 bases and J by 1 base, with 12 bases between the two germline ends. Starting from 400 to 500 ng of total RNA, TCR beta cDNA was produced with a primer in the constant region. Employing slightly modified ARM-PCR, three nested multiplex PCR rounds were run, and these gave rise to the TCR beta libraries. TRBV1-TRBV30 forward primers and a C-beta reverse primer were used in the first two PCR rounds, which each ran for 9 to 10 cycles. MiXCR, run by TCRdb on the multiplex PCR reads, gives a single entry per CDR3 protein. The sample records 95,000 to 100,000 distinct CDR3 sequences, under 70% being singletons.

The sample comprised liver tumor tissue from sampling region 2. Subset described: tumor region T2, inferior pole. The chain has TRBV11-3 and TRBJ2-7; the D is unclear. The clonotype was recovered from a woman in her sixties with primary liver carcinoma and hepatitis B virus infection. This chain's CDR3 is CASSLSPLESYEQYL. CDR3 coding DNA: TGTGCCAGCAGCTTAAGCCCACTTGAATCCTACGAGCAGTACTTA.